This is a list of T cell receptor beta chains from one sample in a study of T-cell memory formation after mild COVID-19. TCRdb passed the 5' RACE reads through MiXCR, listing each CDR3 protein once. The data contain about 38,000 distinct CDR3 sequences, about an eighth of them singletons. The material sequenced was PBMCs or a T cell subset sorted from them (not recorded which). The origin of the receptors is a man aged 18-30 years who had mild COVID-19 (a few samples of this study predate the infection). Cell type and time point are not known. Both conserved end residues are part of each CDR3. The D gene is left open where the match is weak. Clone size is not always given. Where it is, it says once, few, many or a class for expanded clones.

few	TRBD1	TRBV7-3	TRBJ2-3	CASSFGQGNMDTQYF	TGTGCCAGCAGCTTTGGACAGGGGAATATGGATACGCAGTATTTT
many	TRBD1	TRBV19	TRBJ1-5	CASSIIGGQGANQPQHF	TGTGCCAGTAGTATTATTGGGGGACAGGGCGCCAATCAGCCCCAGCATTTT
-	TRBD1	TRBV4-1	TRBJ1-2	CASSQVYETHQGGYGYTF	TGCGCCAGCAGCCAAGTGTACGAGACACACCAGGGGGGCTATGGCTACACCTTC
many	TRBD2	TRBV5-1	TRBJ2-2	CASSLFGSSGGTGELFF	TGCGCCAGCAGCTTATTCGGTTCCAGCGGGGGCACCGGGGAGCTGTTTTTT
many	-	TRBV7-2	TRBJ1-6	CASSLEGQGRAPLHF	TGTGCCAGCAGCTTAGAAGGGCAAGGGAGGGCACCCCTCCACTTT
many	-	TRBV5-1	TRBJ2-3	CASTTGTENTDTQYF	TGCGCCAGCACCACCGGGACGGAGAACACAGATACGCAGTATTTT
many	TRBD2	TRBV19	TRBJ2-2	CASSRTSGGRVGELFF	TGTGCCAGTTCGAGGACTAGCGGGGGTAGGGTCGGGGAGCTGTTTTTT
many	TRBD2	TRBV6-5	TRBJ2-3	CASSYRGSGGAKDTQYF	TGTGCCAGCAGTTACCGGGGTAGCGGGGGGGCCAAAGATACGCAGTATTTT
many	-	TRBV5-1	TRBJ2-2	CASREGSYGELFF	TGCGCCAGCAGGGAGGGGTCTTACGGGGAGCTGTTTTTT
many	TRBD1	TRBV7-9	TRBJ1-3	CGTGITSGNTIYF	TGTGGGACAGGGATCACTTCTGGAAACACCATATATTTT
many	-	TRBV4-3	TRBJ2-7	CASSQDRDGSYEQYF	TGCGCCAGCAGCCAAGATCGGGACGGTTCCTACGAGCAGTACTTC